The rows below give T cell receptor beta chains drawn from one sample of a study of PD-1 blockade in classical Hodgkin lymphoma. Clones were sequenced by immunoSEQ multiplex PCR, and TCRdb holds only the in-frame ones, with some missing. The data show about 27,000 clones, 60% to 85% seen once. The sequencing used CD4+ T cells from blood, collected at baseline. The origin of the receptors is a human donor with classical Hodgkin lymphoma. The CDR3 runs from the conserved cysteine through the conserved F or W. D genes are given only for firm matches. Some rows have no size entry. The others give once, few or many, or a class for an expanded clone.

TRBJ1-1,TRBV4-2,NA,NA,14,TGTGCCAGCAGCCAAGAGTACATGGATTCTGAAGCTTTCTTT,CASSQEYMDSEAFF
TRBJ2-7,TRBV30,NA,once,13,TGTGCCTGGAGTGTGGCAGGTGCCTACGAGCAGTACTTC,CAWSVAGAYEQYF
TRBJ2-7,TRBV30,NA,NA,13,TGTGCCGGGAGGGCAGGGGGAACCTACGAGCAGTACTTC,CAGRAGGTYEQYF
TRBJ2-1,TRBV18,TRBD1,NA,16,TGTGCCAGCTCCCAGCGACCGGGACAGGGCCTGAATGAGCAGTTCTTC,CASSQRPGQGLNEQFF
TRBJ2-7,TRBV5-1,TRBD2,NA,15,TGCGCCAGCAGCTTGTCTAACAGTCGGGGGGGCGAGCAGTACTTC,CASSLSNSRGGEQYF
TRBJ2-5,TRBV10-3,TRBD2,NA,15,TGTGCCATCAGTGTCAACGGGGGGTTTAAGGAGACCCAGTACTTC,CAISVNGGFKETQYF
TRBJ1-5,TRBV4-2,NA,few,15,TGTGCCAGCAGCCAAGGGGCAGGGCCCAATCAGCCCCAGCATTTT,CASSQGAGPNQPQHF
TRBJ2-5,TRBV2,NA,NA,15,TGTGCCAGCAGTGATCCCGAGGGTTTTGATGAGACCCAGTACTTC,CASSDPEGFDETQYF
TRBJ1-5,TRBV4-3,NA,NA,15,TGCGCCAGCAGCCAAGATCATCCGGGAACTCAGCCCCAGCATTTT,CASSQDHPGTQPQHF
TRBJ1-1,TRBV27,NA,NA,15,TGTGCCAGCAGTTTAGCGGGGGAGCTAGGCACTGAAGCTTTCTTT,CASSLAGELGTEAFF
TRBJ2-3,TRBV11-2,TRBD2,NA,14,TGTGCCAGCAGCTTCCGCGGGGGTACAGATACGCAGTATTTT,CASSFRGGTDTQYF
TRBJ1-4,TRBV28,NA,few,16,TGTGCCAGCAGTTCTCGGACCCGAGCATCGAATGAAAAACTGTTTTTT,CASSSRTRASNEKLFF
TRBJ2-1,TRBV14,NA,NA,16,TGTGCCAGCAGCCAAGATCTTGCACTAGCCAACAATGAGCAGTTCTTC,CASSQDLALANNEQFF
TRBJ1-6,TRBV12-5,NA,NA,17,TGTGCTAGTGCTAATTGGAGCCGACTCCGGGGTAATTCACCCCTCCACTTT,CASANWSRLRGNSPLHF
TRBJ1-5,TRBV19,NA,few,13,TGTGCCAGTAGTATAGGGCACGAGCAGCCCCAGCATTTT,CASSIGHEQPQHF
TRBJ2-1,TRBV7-9,TRBD1,NA,15,TGTGCCAGCAGCCCTCTGGGACAGGGTGTCAATGAGCAGTTCTTC,CASSPLGQGVNEQFF
TRBJ2-3,TRBV5-1,NA,NA,14,TGCGCCAGCAGCGAGGCAGGAGCCCGGGGTACGCAGTATTTT,CASSEAGARGTQYF
TRBJ2-2,TRBV25-1,TRBD1,NA,15,TGTGCCAGCAGGAGAGGGTCAGGGGGCACCGGGGAGCTGTTTTTT,CASRRGSGGTGELFF
TRBJ2-1,TRBV9,NA,NA,17,TGTGCCAGCAGCCCTTCCCCGGGGGGCCGGGGCAACAATGAGCAGTTCTTC,CASSPSPGGRGNNEQFF
TRBJ2-5,TRBV12-5,NA,NA,13,TGTGCTAGTGGTACGGGAGATTGGCAGACCCAGTACTTC,CASGTGDWQTQYF
TRBJ1-2,TRBV10-1,NA,NA,14,TGCGCCAGCAGTGAGTCTGGGGTATCCTATGGCTACACCTTC,CASSESGVSYGYTF
TRBJ1-1,TRBV29-1,NA,few,12,TGCAGCGTCGGGGGGAGGAACACTGAAGCTTTCTTT,CSVGGRNTEAFF
TRBJ2-3,TRBV7-6,NA,NA,14,TGTGCCAGCAGCTTAGAATTGTGGACTCAGCAGCAGTATTTT,CASSLELWTQQQYF
TRBJ1-6,TRBV6-5,NA,once,14,TGTGCCAGCAGTTCCGGCAGGGCTAATTCACCCCTCCACTTT,CASSSGRANSPLHF
TRBJ2-7,TRBV18,NA,NA,15,TGTGCCAGCTCACCCCCCGGGACGCAGACTTTCGAGCAGTACTTC,CASSPPGTQTFEQYF
TRBJ1-2,TRBV7-2,NA,NA,13,TGTGCCAGCAGCTTAGCGAGGTCTTATGGCTACACCTTC,CASSLARSYGYTF
TRBJ2-5,TRBV7-2,TRBD2,NA,16,TGTGCCAGCAGCTTCCCTAGCGGGGGCCGAGAGCAGACCCAGTACTTC,CASSFPSGGREQTQYF
TRBJ1-1,TRBV6-5,NA,few,13,TGTGCCAGCTGTCGGGTCCTGAACACTGAAGCTTTCTTT,CASCRVLNTEAFF
TRBJ2-7,TRBV18,TRBD2,NA,15,TGTGCCAGCTCACCACCGGGACTAGCGGGCCTGGAGCAGTACTTC,CASSPPGLAGLEQYF
TRBJ2-3,TRBV6-5,NA,NA,11,TGTGCCAGCACCAACACAGATACGCAGTATTTT,CASTNTDTQYF
TRBJ1-1,TRBV2,NA,NA,15,TGTGCCAGCAGCACTTCACGGGGGGGGGACACTGAAGCTTTCTTT,CASSTSRGGDTEAFF
TRBJ1-2,TRBV28,NA,NA,14,TGTGCCAGCAGCTCCGGGAGTGGGGCCCGGGGCTACACCTTC,CASSSGSGARGYTF
TRBJ1-1,TRBV13,NA,NA,15,TGTGCCAGCAGAGTAATCAGGGTTTTCGACACTGAAGCTTTCTTT,CASRVIRVFDTEAFF
TRBJ1-3,TRBV5-1,NA,NA,13,TGCGCCAGCAGCCAGGACTCTGGAAACACCATATATTTT,CASSQDSGNTIYF
TRBJ2-5,TRBV7-2,NA,NA,13,TGTGCCAGCACCAGCAACTCGGCGTTGACCCAGTACTTC,CASTSNSALTQYF
TRBJ2-2,TRBV7-2,NA,NA,12,TGTGCCAGCAGCTTTTATACCGGGGAGCTGTTTTTT,CASSFYTGELFF
TRBJ2-3,TRBV11-2,TRBD2,NA,17,TGTGCCAGCAGCTTAAGGCTAGCTAGCGGGGGCACAGATACGCAGTATTTT,CASSLRLASGGTDTQYF
TRBJ2-2,TRBV5-1,NA,NA,14,TGCGCCAGCAGTGGTAGGGGGGACACCGGGGAGCTGTTTTTT,CASSGRGDTGELFF
TRBJ1-4,TRBV19,TRBD1,few,14,TGTGCCAGTACCGCAGGACAGGGTGGAGAAAAACTGTTTTTT,CASTAGQGGEKLFF
TRBJ1-2,TRBV6-6,NA,NA,13,TGTGCCAGCAGGAGACAGGACCCTAATGGCTACACCTTC,CASRRQDPNGYTF
TRBJ2-1,TRBV27,TRBD2,NA,15,TGTGCCAGCAGTCCTGGGGACTACTCCTACAATGAGCAGTTCTTC,CASSPGDYSYNEQFF
TRBJ2-7,TRBV5-8,NA,NA,13,TGTGCCAGCAGTCTCAAACGTATAGGAGAGCAGTACTTC,CASSLKRIGEQYF
TRBJ2-6,TRBV5-6,NA,NA,15,TGTGCCAGCAGCTTGCTGGGTTCGGGGGCCAACGTCCTGACTTTC,CASSLLGSGANVLTF
TRBJ2-5,TRBV7-9,TRBD1,NA,16,TGTGCCAGCAGCTTAGGTGGGACAGGACCTCAGGAGACCCAGTACTTC,CASSLGGTGPQETQYF
TRBJ1-1,TRBV28,TRBD1,once,13,TGTGCCAGCAGGGAAACTGCAGGGGGTTGGGCTTTCTTT,CASRETAGGWAFF
TRBJ1-2,TRBV5-1,TRBD1,NA,14,TGCGCCAGCAGCCCGGGACAGGCTGGTTATGGCTACACCTTC,CASSPGQAGYGYTF
TRBJ2-5,TRBV6-5,NA,NA,13,TGTGCCAGCAGTTGGGGGCCCCAAGAGACCCAGTACTTC,CASSWGPQETQYF
TRBJ1-2,TRBV19,TRBD1,once,13,TGTGCCAGTAGTATAGTCAGGGGGAATGGCTACACCTTC,CASSIVRGNGYTF
TRBJ2-3,TRBV7-2,NA,NA,14,TGTGCCAGCAGCGCTTTATCAAGCACAGATACGCAGTATTTT,CASSALSSTDTQYF
TRBJ2-1,TRBV28,NA,NA,11,TGTGCCAGCAGGAGATCAGGGGAGCAGTTCTTC,CASRRSGEQFF
TRBJ2-4,TRBV11-2,TRBD2,NA,17,TGTGCCAGCAGCTTACTTGGACTAGCGGTAGCCAAAAACATTCAGTACTTC,CASSLLGLAVAKNIQYF
TRBJ2-4,TRBV11-2,NA,NA,17,TGTGCCAGCAGCCCAGTGGGGCGGGGGGACAGAAAAAACATTCAGTACTTC,CASSPVGRGDRKNIQYF
TRBJ2-2,TRBV5-1,NA,NA,15,TGCGCCAGCAGCTTCGACTCGCTAGACACCGGGGAGCTGTTTTTT,CASSFDSLDTGELFF
TRBJ2-3,TRBV7-3,NA,NA,15,TGTGCCAGCAGCCCCTGGGACGGCGGCACAGATACGCAGTATTTT,CASSPWDGGTDTQYF